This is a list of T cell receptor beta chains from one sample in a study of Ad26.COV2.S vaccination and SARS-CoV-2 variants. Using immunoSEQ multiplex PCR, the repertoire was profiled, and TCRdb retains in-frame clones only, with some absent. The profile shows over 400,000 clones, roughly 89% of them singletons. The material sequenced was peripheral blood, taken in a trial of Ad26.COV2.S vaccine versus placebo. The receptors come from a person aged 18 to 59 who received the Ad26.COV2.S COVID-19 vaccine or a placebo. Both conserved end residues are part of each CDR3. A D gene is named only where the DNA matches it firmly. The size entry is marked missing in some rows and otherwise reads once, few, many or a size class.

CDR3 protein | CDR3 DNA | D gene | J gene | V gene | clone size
CASSFIPSTGSEQYF | TGCGCCAGCAGCTTCATACCCTCGACAGGGAGCGAGCAGTACTTC | TRBD1 | TRBJ2-7 | TRBV5-1 | .
CASSVGGVPGGTSYNEQFF | TGTGCCAGCAGCGTTGGTGGGGTCCCGGGGGGGACGTCTTACAATGAGCAGTTCTTC | TRBD2 | TRBJ2-1 | TRBV9 | .
CASSQEGRQGLANTIYF | TGCGCCAGCAGCCAAGAGGGCAGGCAGGGACTAGCGAACACCATATATTTT | . | TRBJ1-3 | TRBV4-3 | .
CASTPVRGNEQFF | TGTGCCAGCACCCCCGTGAGGGGAAATGAGCAGTTCTTC | . | TRBJ2-1 | TRBV7-2 | few
CASSQDQRVGTGSSLGEAFF | TGCGCCAGCAGCCAAGATCAAAGGGTGGGGACAGGGTCATCTCTCGGTGAAGCTTTCTTT | TRBD1 | TRBJ1-1 | TRBV4-3 | once
CSVGGTGDQPQHF | TGCAGCGTTGGCGGGACAGGGGATCAGCCCCAGCATTTT | TRBD1 | TRBJ1-5 | TRBV29-1 | .
CASSSRAGLAGGNSYNEQFF | TGTGCCAGCAGCTCGCGTGCCGGACTAGCGGGGGGTAACTCCTACAATGAGCAGTTCTTC | TRBD2 | TRBJ2-1 | TRBV5-4 | .
CASSVLRTSTRGYTF | TGTGCCAGCAGTGTACTTCGGACATCTACGAGGGGCTACACCTTC | . | TRBJ1-2 | TRBV2 | few
CASSQGQIQETQYF | TGTGCCAGCAGCCAAGGACAGATACAAGAGACCCAGTACTTC | . | TRBJ2-5 | TRBV9 | .
CASNLRGSTDTQYF | TGTGCCAGCAACCTACGGGGAAGCACAGATACGCAGTATTTT | . | TRBJ2-3 | TRBV28 | .
CASSLTLGDPNEKLFF | TGTGCCAGCAGTTTAACACTCGGGGACCCTAATGAAAAACTGTTTTTT | . | TRBJ1-4 | TRBV27 | .
CSASGGQGNQPQHF | TGCAGTGCTAGTGGGGGACAGGGCAATCAGCCCCAGCATTTT | TRBD1 | TRBJ1-5 | TRBV20-1 | .
CASSADRGLDTQYF | TGTGCCAGCAGCGCGGACAGGGGGCTAGATACGCAGTATTTT | TRBD1 | TRBJ2-3 | TRBV9 | .
CASSPPRGRGMNTEAFF | TGTGCCAGCTCACCACCGAGGGGCAGGGGGATGAACACTGAAGCTTTCTTT | TRBD1 | TRBJ1-1 | TRBV18 | .
CASSLRGREDTQYF | TGTGCCAGCAGCTTACGCGGGAGGGAAGATACGCAGTATTTT | TRBD2 | TRBJ2-3 | TRBV7-2 | .
CASLVGFQETQYF | TGTGCCAGCCTCGTGGGGTTCCAAGAGACCCAGTACTTC | . | TRBJ2-5 | TRBV12-3/TRBV12-4 | .
CASSQVSGLYEQYF | TGCGCCAGCAGCCAAGTTTCCGGGTTGTACGAGCAGTACTTC | . | TRBJ2-7 | TRBV4-1 | .
CASSPGQGEWETQYF | TGTGCCAGCTCACCAGGCCAGGGGGAATGGGAGACCCAGTACTTC | TRBD1 | TRBJ2-5 | TRBV18 | .
CASSLEDSFSYEQYF | TGCGCCAGCAGCTTGGAGGACAGTTTCTCCTACGAGCAGTACTTC | . | TRBJ2-7 | TRBV5-1 | .
CASSLVTSGGKQFF | TGCGCCAGCAGCTTGGTGACTAGCGGGGGAAAGCAGTTCTTC | TRBD2 | TRBJ2-1 | TRBV5-1 | .
CSVHRGPETQYF | TGCAGCGTCCACAGGGGGCCGGAGACCCAGTACTTC | TRBD1 | TRBJ2-5 | TRBV29-1 | .
CASSVRGGAEQYF | TGTGCCAGCAGTGTTAGAGGGGGGGCCGAGCAGTACTTC | . | TRBJ2-7 | TRBV2 | .
CASGEGSYGYTF | TGCGCCAGCGGAGAGGGCAGCTATGGCTACACCTTC | . | TRBJ1-2 | TRBV5-1 | .
CASSAKEAGSNEQFF | TGTGCCAGCAGCGCGAAGGAAGCGGGAAGCAATGAGCAGTTCTTC | TRBD2 | TRBJ2-1 | TRBV5-4 | .
CASSPRGTDTQYF | TGTGCCAGCTCACCACGTGGCACAGATACGCAGTATTTT | . | TRBJ2-3 | TRBV18 | .
CASSLGVSREYGYTF | TGTGCCAGCAGCTTAGGGGTCAGTAGGGAATATGGCTACACCTTC | . | TRBJ1-2 | TRBV7-9 | .
CASSVTGDTQYF | TGTGCCAGCAGCGTAACGGGAGATACGCAGTATTTT | . | TRBJ2-3 | TRBV9 | once
CASSSPGRVAFF | TGTGCCAGCAGCTCTCCCGGGAGGGTAGCTTTCTTT | . | TRBJ1-1 | TRBV7-2 | .